The 22 T cell receptor beta chains listed next were all sequenced from one sample in a study of circulating CD8 cells and anti-PD-1 response in melanoma. From live CD3+CD8+TCRalphabeta+ cells, four PD-1 and/or TIGIT subsets were sorted. Each library started from roughly 15 ng of total RNA using the QIAseq Immune Repertoire TCR panel. TCRdb called the reads again in MiXCR, with one record for every CDR3 protein. The sample includes some 1,200 distinct CDR3 sequences, 6.3% of them seen just once. The sample here was CD8+ T cells from PBMCs, taken at baseline or after one month of anti-PD-1 therapy (not recorded which). The receptors stem from a human donor with melanoma.

This clonotype is medium-sized by share. The rearrangement uses TRBV25-1 and TRBJ2-7, with TRBD2 identical over 11 bases. The CDR3 covers 15 residues. Germline V CDR1 and CDR2: MGHDK, SYGVNS. With 6 bases clipped from V and 3 bases from J, the junction kept 7 bases outside the gene matches. The chain's CDR3 is CASSAAGTSGYEQYF. CDR3 nucleotide sequence: TGTGCCAGCAGCGCCGCCGGGACTAGCGGCTACGAGCAGTACTTC.

The chain joins TRBV28 to TRBJ2-3; 8 bases map to TRBD1. Trimming at V came to 6 bases and at J to 3 bases, leaving 8 bases not matched to a gene. CDR1 MDHEN and CDR2 SYDVKM come from the germline V gene. CDR3 length: 15 residues. The DNA for the CDR3 is TGTGCCAGCAGGTCGGACAGGGATGGGACAGATACGCAGTATTTT. Translation gives CASRSDRDGTDTQYF.

This clonotype was counted only a few times. The V and J genes are TRBV28 and TRBJ2-2; maybe TRBD1 (5 bases). The CDR3 sequence is 14 residues long. In germline, CDR1 is MDHEN, CDR2 SYDVKM. Trimming stripped 1 base from V and 4 bases from J, with 7 bases between. CDR3 region: CASSLSRVTGELFF. The CDR3 coding sequence is TGTGCCAGCAGTTTATCCAGGGTCACCGGGGAGCTGTTTTTT. The full variable domain, completed using reference TRBV28 and TRBJ2-2, is DVKVTQSSRYLVKRTGEKVFLECVQDMDHENMFWYRQDPGLGLRLIYFSYDVKMKEKGDIPEGYSVSREKKERFSLILESASTNQTSMYLCASSLSRVTGELFFGEGSRLTVL.

By proportion, this clonotype is medium-sized. CDR3 protein: CASSPMDRGNTEAFF. In DNA form, the CDR3 reads TGCGCCAGCAGCCCAATGGACAGGGGGAACACTGAAGCTTTCTTT. The chain couples TRBV4-1 to TRBJ1-1; 9 bases match TRBD1. The CDR3 spans 15 residues. Trimming removed 4 bases from V and 1 base from J; junction bases left unmatched: 4. Germline CDR1 reads MGHRA; CDR2 reads YSYEKL.

This clonotype is large (0.1 to 1%) by share. The V and J genes are TRBV7-3 and TRBJ2-7; D is unclear. The CDR3 is 11 residues long. Trimming left V 4 bases short and J 4 bases short, with 5 bases between. From germline, CDR1 is SGHTA and CDR2 FQGTGA. CDR3 amino acids: CASSSAYEQYF. CDR3 coding DNA: TGTGCCAGCAGCTCGGCATACGAGCAGTACTTC.

Concerning this clonotype: A read error may explain this, as a much larger clone is one base away. CDR3 loop: CASSLGTWGSPLHF. The DNA of the CDR3 is TGTGCCAGCAGTCTCGGGACGTGGGGTTCACCCCTCCACTTT. This chain connects TRBV27 to TRBJ1-6; D might be TRBD1 (5 bases). This CDR3 contains 14 residues. Trimming left V 5 bases short and J 9 bases short, with 14 bases between. Germline CDR1 and CDR2: MNHEY and SMNVEV (reference sequence).

In its sample, this clonotype is medium-sized (0.01 to 0.1%). The rearrangement joins TRBV28 to TRBJ2-3; 8 bases align to TRBD1. Germline V gene data show CDR1 as MDHEN and CDR2 as SYDVKM. CDR3 length: 14 amino acids. With V trimmed by 7 bases and J by 4 bases, 7 bases remained unmatched. Written as DNA, the CDR3 is TGTGCCAGCACCCCGGACAGGGAAGCAGATACGCAGTATTTT. As protein: CASTPDREADTQYF.

This clonotype is deemed large. The chain employs TRBV7-9 and TRBJ1-5, with 7 bases that match TRBD1. V trimming: 2 bases; J trimming: 1 base; junction bases outside the gene matches: 2. This CDR3 spans 15 amino acids. Looked up from germline, CDR1 is SEHNR and CDR2 is FQNEAQ (reference sequence). The CDR3 region is CASSLKGASNQPQHF. The CDR3 DNA is TGTGCCAGCAGCTTAAAGGGGGCGAGCAATCAGCCCCAGCATTTT. Full variable domain (missing parts from reference TRBV7-9 and TRBJ1-5): DTGVSQNPRHKITKRGQNVTFRCDPISEHNRLYWYRQTLGQGPEFLTYFQNEAQLEKSRLLSDRFSAERPKGSFSTLEIQRTEQGDSAMYLCASSLKGASNQPQHFGDGTRLSIL.

By share, this clonotype counts as medium-sized. The J gene is TRBJ2-7, the V gene TRBV30; no reliable D call. The V gene's germline CDR1 is GTSNPN and CDR2 SVGIG (reference sequence). The CDR3 length is 15 residues. V shed 4 bases and J shed 3 bases, with 19 bases lying between them. CDR3 loop: CAWTVYASGDYEQYF. In DNA form, the CDR3 reads TGTGCCTGGACCGTCTATGCCTCTGGTGACTACGAGCAGTACTTC. Based on the CDR3 plus reference TRBV30 and TRBJ2-7, the full variable domain is SQTIHQWPATLVQPVGSPLSLECTVEGTSNPNLYWYRQAAGRGLQLLFYSVGIGQISSEVPQNLSASRPQDRQFILSSKKLLLSDSGFYLCAWTVYASGDYEQYFGPGTRLTVT.

Relative to its sample, this clonotype is large (0.1 to 1%). The CDR3 protein is CASSPQGTQETQYF. The CDR3 DNA is TGTGCCAGCTCACCACAGGGGACCCAAGAGACCCAGTACTTC. The rearrangement uses TRBV18 and TRBJ2-5; D might be TRBD1 or TRBD2, each matching 5 bases. Germline lookup yields CDR1 KGHSH and CDR2 LQKENI. There are 14 residues in the CDR3. Trimming stripped 1 base from V and 1 base from J, with 7 bases between.

Sample share makes this clonotype medium-sized. The chain carries TRBV19 and TRBJ1-1, with D possibly matching TRBD1 (5 bases). The CDR3 consists of 14 residues. V shed 6 bases and J shed 2 bases, with 13 bases lying between them. The germline CDR1 and CDR2 sequences are LNHDA and SQIVND (reference sequence). Here the CDR3 reads CASRFGALNTEAFF. Here the CDR3 DNA reads TGTGCCAGTAGGTTCGGGGCTCTAAACACTGAAGCTTTCTTT.

This clonotype is judged large. The gene calls are TRBV23-1 and TRBJ2-7, with D hard to call. TRBV23-1 is placed among ORFs of uncertain function. V gave up 8 bases and J gave up 0 bases, with 23 bases separating them. CDR3 length equals 17 residues. This CDR3 is CASVPSQDRRSSYEQYF. Written as DNA, the CDR3 is TGCGCCAGCGTCCCGTCCCAAGACCGCCGTTCCTCCTACGAGCAGTACTTC.

This clonotype is medium-sized within its sample. Written as DNA, the CDR3 is TGTGCCAGCAGTCTAGCGGGGAACCGCCATGAGCAGTTCTTC. This translates into CASSLAGNRHEQFF. The chain uses TRBV28 and TRBJ2-1; 9 bases fit TRBD2. CDR1 is MDHEN, CDR2 SYDVKM, per germline. The CDR3 loop spans 14 amino acids. With 5 bases clipped from V and 8 bases from J, the junction kept 7 bases outside the gene matches.

By share, this clonotype counts as large. This rearrangement joins TRBV7-2 to TRBJ2-7, with a weak D call TRBD1 (6 bases). This CDR3 is 16 amino acids long. V shed 6 bases and J shed 3 bases, with 21 bases lying between them. CDR1 is SGHTA and CDR2 is FQGNSA in the germline V gene. In DNA, the CDR3 is TGTGCCAGCAGTCGTGAAACAGGGAGATCTCGCTACGAGCAGTACTTC. It encodes CASSRETGRSRYEQYF.

This clonotype is labeled as large. The chain carries TRBV3-1 and TRBJ2-7; D not certain. From germline, CDR1 is LGHDT and CDR2 YNNKEL (reference sequence). V lost 0 bases and J lost 2, with 8 bases in between. CDR3 length: 14 residues. The CDR3 sequence is CASSQEQLTYEQYF. Written as DNA, the CDR3 is TGTGCCAGCAGCCAAGAACAGCTTACCTACGAGCAGTACTTC.

By proportion, this clonotype is medium-sized (0.01 to 0.1%). This CDR3 reads CSARTPQGDEQYF. In DNA, the CDR3 is TGCAGTGCTAGAACCCCCCAAGGCGACGAGCAGTACTTC. This chain connects TRBV20-1 to TRBJ2-7; D is unclear. The CDR3 covers 13 residues. Germline-derived CDR1 and CDR2 are DFQATT and SNEGSKA (reference sequence). The germline V and J ends were trimmed by 2 bases and 5 bases, with 13 bases remaining between them.

With regard to this clonotype: Sequence at one end of the junction differs from germline and may be a read error. V is TRBV28 and J is TRBJ2-7; D is possibly TRBD2 (6 bases). Germline CDR1 MDHEN, CDR2 SYDVKM. CDR3 length: 17 amino acids. The CDR3 bases are TGTGCCAGCAGTTCCGAAACCTCCGGGACGGGAGCCTACGAGCAGCACTTC. The encoded protein is CASSSETSGTGAYEQHF.

This clonotype is categorized as medium-sized. The chain has TRBV30 and TRBJ2-3; D is unclear. Germline V gives CDR1 GTSNPN, CDR2 SVGIG (reference sequence). V lost 4 bases and J lost 6, with 8 bases in between. The CDR3 is 11 residues long. The CDR3 DNA reads as TGTGCCTGGACCGACGCTGATACGCAGTATTTT. Translation gives CAWTDADTQYF.

This clonotype is deemed large. This chain uses TRBV27 with TRBJ1-1; TRBD1 might be the D (5 bases). V gave up 5 bases and J gave up 1 base, with 8 bases separating them. Germline V gives CDR1 MNHEY, CDR2 SMNVEV (reference sequence). The CDR3 has 13 amino acids. CDR3 amino acids: CASSPQGNTEAFF. CDR3 coding DNA: TGTGCCAGCAGTCCCCAGGGGAACACTGAAGCTTTCTTT.

By share of the sample, this clonotype is large. The CDR3 coding sequence is TGTGCCAGCAGTTTAGTTAAGGGTGAAGCTTTCTTT. Its translation is CASSLVKGEAFF. This chain connects TRBV27 to TRBJ1-1; D gene unclear. This CDR3 contains 12 residues. Trimming removed 2 bases at V and 7 bases at J, with 8 bases between. From germline, CDR1 is MNHEY and CDR2 SMNVEV (reference sequence).

This clonotype rates as medium-sized. The chain recombines TRBV13 with TRBJ2-7; weak D call: TRBD1 (6 bases). Per the germline V gene, CDR1 is PRHDT and CDR2 is FYEKMQ (reference sequence). V gave up 5 bases and J gave up 2 bases, with 22 bases separating them. This CDR3 is built from 17 residues. In nucleotides, the CDR3 is TGTGCCAGCAGCGAAGTCCAATCCAGGGGACGGCCCTACGAGCAGTACTTC. Protein sequence: CASSEVQSRGRPYEQYF.

This clonotype ranks as large. The chain couples TRBV27 to TRBJ2-1; D possibly uses TRBD1 or TRBD2 (5 bases each). Germline V gives CDR1 MNHEY, CDR2 SMNVEV (reference sequence). V was trimmed by 0 bases and J by 0 bases, leaving 9 bases between them. The CDR3 is made up of 16 amino acids. In nucleotides, the CDR3 is TGTGCCAGCAGTTTATCGTCAGGGAGCTCCTACAATGAGCAGTTCTTC. Protein: CASSLSSGSSYNEQFF.